Presented here are 20 T cell receptor beta chains from one specimen sequenced in a study of blood T cells in healthy people across ages. The second PCR ran roughly 7 to 12 cycles with a sample-barcoded 5' primer and J-beta primers. TCRdb re-called the 5' RACE reads through MiXCR, storing one row per CDR3 protein. The data contain about 1.8 million distinct CDR3 sequences, 49% of them seen just once; the ten biggest clones take up 2.1%. Sequenced material: blood. Receptors were obtained from a woman between 40 and 55 years old in good health.

The J gene is TRBJ2-3, the V gene TRBV29-1, with 10 nucleotides matching TRBD2. V shed 0 bases, J shed 2 bases, and the junction held 5 bases outside the gene matches. CDR1 SQVTM and CDR2 ANQGSEA come from the germline V gene. This CDR3 region has 16 residues. Here the CDR3 reads CSVEDWLAGVTDTQYF. CDR3 DNA sequence: TGCAGCGTTGAAGATTGGCTAGCGGGGGTCACAGATACGCAGTATTTT.

The chain uses TRBV10-3 and TRBJ1-2, with 10 bases lining up with TRBD1. Looked up from germline, CDR1 is ENHRY and CDR2 is SYGVKD. The CDR3 sequence is 16 residues long. The ends lost 6 bases at V and 3 bases at J; junction bases unmatched: 10. The CDR3 spells CAIRGGQGSGDYGYTF. The CDR3 coding sequence is TGTGCCATCAGGGGGGGACAGGGGAGCGGTGACTATGGCTACACCTTC.

This sequence joins TRBV29-1 and TRBJ2-4; 9 bases are shared with TRBD1. The closer fit of TRBJ2-7 to the DNA end suggests the J call may be wrong. Germline V gene data show CDR1 as SQVTM and CDR2 as ANQGSEA. The CDR3 extends over 13 amino acids. CDR3 sequence reads: CSVRQGGWDEQYF. In DNA form, the CDR3 reads TGCAGCGTTCGACAGGGGGGGTGGGACGAGCAGTACTTC.

The V gene is TRBV7-2, the J gene TRBJ2-1; 7 nucleotides agree with TRBD2. V was pared by 5 bases and J by 4 bases, with 5 bases of the junction left unmatched. Germline V gives CDR1 SGHTA, CDR2 FQGNSA. The length of the CDR3 is 14 residues. The CDR3 bases are TGTGCCAGCAGCCACGGACTAGGTTACAATGAGCAGTTCTTC. Translating gives CASSHGLGYNEQFF.

The rearrangement links TRBV11-2 to TRBJ2-4; weak D call: TRBD2 (5 bases). TRBJ2-5 explains the end of the DNA better; the J call may be wrong. This CDR3 has 16 amino acids. The germline gives CDR1 SGHAT, CDR2 FQNNGV. CDR3 sequence reads: CASSLVEASAGETQYF. The CDR3 nucleotides read TGTGCCAGCAGCTTAGTGGAGGCGTCTGCTGGAGAGACCCAGTACTTC.

The V and J genes are TRBV5-1 and TRBJ1-6; D ambiguous. This CDR3 spans 12 amino acids. The ends were cut back, 5 bases at V and 18 bases at J, with 18 bases in the middle. Germline V lookup: CDR1 SGHRS, CDR2 YFSETQ. CDR3 sequence: CASRHSNSLPHF. CDR3 nucleotide sequence: TGCGCCAGCAGGCACAGTAATTCACTCCCCCACTTT.

The genes are TRBV27 and TRBJ2-3; D unresolved. Germline V CDR1 and CDR2: MNHEY, SMNVEV (reference sequence). Trimming cost V 6 bases and J 0 bases, with 13 bases left between them. This CDR3 is built from 15 residues. CDR3 sequence: CASSPTAFSTDTQYF. The CDR3 DNA is TGTGCCAGCAGCCCAACAGCCTTTAGCACAGATACGCAGTATTTT.

The J gene is TRBJ1-6, the V gene TRBV5-1; 9 bases agree with TRBD1. The CDR3 runs 16 residues. V lost 3 bases to trimming and J lost 5 bases; unmatched junction nucleotides: 6. Germline V gives CDR1 SGHRS, CDR2 YFSETQ. For the CDR3, the DNA is TGCGCCAGCAGCTGGGGGACAGGGAGGGATAATTCACCCCTCCACTTT. This codes for CASSWGTGRDNSPLHF. Looking up the rest from reference TRBV5-1 and TRBJ1-6 gives the full variable domain: KAGVTQTPRYLIKTRGQQVTLSCSPISGHRSVSWYQQTPGQGLQFLFEYFSETQRNKGNFPGRFSGRQFSNSRSEMNVSTLELGDSALYLCASSWGTGRDNSPLHFGNGTRLTVT.

V gene TRBV4-3 combines with J gene TRBJ2-1, with 11 bases lining up with TRBD2. The V gene end was trimmed by 4 bases and the J gene end by 5 bases; junction bases not matched to a gene: 10. CDR3 size: 17 residues. Germline V lookup: CDR1 LGHNA, CDR2 YSLEER. CDR3 nucleotides: TGCGCCAGCAGCCCTAGACTAGCGGGGAGACCTAACAATGAGCAGTTCTTC. Translated: CASSPRLAGRPNNEQFF.

The rearrangement uses TRBV5-1 and TRBJ2-6, with 9 bases fitting TRBD2. The length of the CDR3 is 17 residues. V lost 1 base, J lost 2 bases, and 4 bases stayed unmatched. Germline lookup yields CDR1 SGHRS and CDR2 YFSETQ. The CDR3 DNA is TGCGCCAGCAGCTTGAACTTAGCGGGAGCTGGGGCCAACGTCCTGACTTTC. Residues: CASSLNLAGAGANVLTF.

This clonotype was counted only a few times. The chain links TRBV5-1 to TRBJ2-4; 9 nucleotides match TRBD1. The assigned J gene may be wrong: the sequence end matches TRBJ2-7 better. The CDR3 spans 13 residues. Germline CDR1 SGHRS, CDR2 YFSETQ. CDR3 sequence: CASNTGQGSEQYF. In DNA form, the CDR3 reads TGCGCCAGCAACACAGGACAGGGGTCCGAGCAGTACTTC.

The chain carries TRBV6-2 or TRBV6-3 and TRBJ2-3, with a tentative D call TRBD2 (7 bases). The CDR3 consists of 17 residues. Trimming left V 4 bases short and J 0 bases short, with 17 bases between. Germline values: CDR1 MNHEY, CDR2 SVGEGT. The CDR3 DNA reads TGTGCCAGCAGTTGCTCGCGGGGGCCTCCCAGCACAGATACGCAGTATTTT. It specifies CASSCSRGPPSTDTQYF.

The chain is built from TRBV5-1 and TRBJ2-7; D call uncertain. Germline V gives CDR1 SGHRS, CDR2 YFSETQ. The CDR3 is made up of 13 amino acids. V was cut by 3 bases and J by 6 bases, with 13 bases left in between. The CDR3 region has the DNA TGCGCCAGCAGCTCCTCTTTCGAAGGCGAGCAGTACTTC. This translates into CASSSSFEGEQYF.

This clonotype was counted a single time. CDR3 DNA: TGTGCCAGCAGTAAACACGTGCAACTAGCCAAAAACATTCAGTACTTC. It specifies CASSKHVQLAKNIQYF. The V gene is TRBV6-2 or TRBV6-3, the J gene TRBJ2-4; D gene unclear. The germline gives CDR1 MNHEY, CDR2 SVGEGT. Trimming stripped 5 bases from V and 0 bases from J, with 14 bases between. The CDR3 extends over 16 amino acids.

The chain combines TRBV12-3 or TRBV12-4 with TRBJ2-1; either TRBD1 or TRBD2 may fit D (5 bases each). Trimming shortened V by 8 bases and J by 10 bases, and 21 bases separated the two germline ends. The CDR3 contains 14 residues. The CDR3, as DNA: TGTGCCAGCGCCAATACAGACCATTGGGACGAGCAGTTCTTC. As protein: CASANTDHWDEQFF.

This chain connects TRBV27 to TRBJ2-5; 12 nucleotides line up with TRBD2. Germline CDR1 reads MNHEY; CDR2 reads SMNVEV (reference sequence). The J segment lost 9 bases and the V segment lost 5 bases, leaving 10 bases of the junction unmatched. The CDR3 totals 15 residues. The CDR3 here is CASSHGLAGTKAQYF. The CDR3 region has the DNA TGTGCCAGCAGTCATGGACTAGCGGGGACCAAGGCCCAGTACTTC.

This clonotype occurred a few times. J is TRBJ2-3 and V is TRBV6-1; no definite D call. V was clipped by 2 bases and J by 1 base, with 10 bases between them. Germline assignment: CDR1 MNHNS and CDR2 SASEGT. The CDR3 has 15 residues. The CDR3 bases are TGTGCCAGCAGTGAAAGGGTTTCGGGCACAGATACGCAGTATTTT. Translating gives CASSERVSGTDTQYF.

This clonotype was picked up one time. The chain employs TRBV5-1 and TRBJ2-7, with 7 nucleotides matching TRBD1. The CDR3 is made up of 14 amino acids. From germline, CDR1 is SGHRS and CDR2 YFSETQ. V lost 2 bases to trimming and J lost 7 bases; unmatched junction nucleotides: 9. As DNA, the CDR3 is TGCGCCAGCAGCTTATCGACAGGGTCCAATGAGCAGTACTTC. Translation: CASSLSTGSNEQYF. The full variable domain, with the rest looked up from reference TRBV5-1 and TRBJ2-7, is KAGVTQTPRYLIKTRGQQVTLSCSPISGHRSVSWYQQTPGQGLQFLFEYFSETQRNKGNFPGRFSGRQFSNSRSEMNVSTLELGDSALYLCASSLSTGSNEQYFGPGTRLTVT.

The J gene is TRBJ2-3, the V gene TRBV9; D gene unclear. Per the germline V gene, CDR1 is SGDLS and CDR2 is YYNGEE. This CDR3 region has 12 residues. The V gene lost 4 bases and the J gene lost 9 bases, with 12 bases spanning the gap. DNA for the CDR3: TGTGCCAGCAGCACACACGACTTCACGCAGTATTTT. It is translated as CASSTHDFTQYF.

The chain uses TRBV3-1 and TRBJ2-7; D gene unclear. The V and J ends lost 4 bases and 2 bases respectively, with 9 bases between them. There are 13 residues in the CDR3. Germline CDR1 LGHDT, CDR2 YNNKEL (reference sequence). This CDR3 reads CASSPLVAYEQYF. The CDR3 bases are TGTGCCAGCAGCCCTCTTGTGGCCTACGAGCAGTACTTC.